What follows are 21 T cell receptor beta chains derived from one specimen sequenced in a study. Tregs were sorted as CD4+CD25+CD127-/low cells. TCRdb redid the calling of the 5' RACE reads with MiXCR, one entry per CDR3 protein. Among roughly 58,000 distinct CDR3 sequences, less than 25% were seen once, and the ten largest hold around 3.2%. Material: tumor-infiltrating Tregs sorted from the breast tumor. The receptors were gathered from a female donor with breast cancer.

This clonotype has a handful of counts. The rearrangement joins TRBV20-1 to TRBJ2-7; no firm D call. V lost 6 bases to trimming and J lost 6 bases, with 27 bases between them. Germline lookup yields CDR1 DFQATT and CDR2 SNEGSKA (reference sequence). The CDR3 loop spans 16 amino acids. The CDR3 reads CSARLVSPLLDAEQYF. The CDR3 DNA sequence: TGCAGTGCCAGGCTGGTTAGTCCCCTTCTGGACGCCGAGCAGTACTTC.

This clonotype was observed a few times. The genes are TRBV20-1 and TRBJ2-1, with 15 nucleotides matching TRBD2. V lost 1 base to trimming and J lost 6 bases; unmatched junction nucleotides: 13. This CDR3 spans 19 amino acids. From germline, CDR1 is DFQATT and CDR2 SNEGSKA (reference sequence). This CDR3 reads CSARVPGLAGGLAINEQFF. CDR3 DNA: TGCAGTGCTAGAGTCCCGGGACTAGCGGGAGGCCTGGCGATCAATGAGCAGTTCTTC.

This chain joins TRBV20-1 and TRBJ1-3; no firm D call. Trimming took off 1 base at V and 4 bases at J, with 8 bases between the two ends. Germline V CDR1 and CDR2: DFQATT, SNEGSKA (reference sequence). The length of the CDR3 is 13 residues. CDR3 protein: CSARGLVGNTIYF. CDR3 in DNA: TGCAGTGCTAGAGGCTTGGTAGGAAACACCATATATTTT.

This clonotype has more than one count but fewer than ten. The rearrangement uses TRBV7-9 and TRBJ2-1, with a possible D match to TRBD1 (6 bases). The CDR3 covers 16 residues. Between the trimmed V and J ends, which lost 4 bases and 2 bases, there was a span of 15 bases. Germline CDR1 SEHNR, CDR2 FQNEAQ (reference sequence). CDR3 protein: CASSSARGATYNEQFF. The DNA for the CDR3 is TGTGCCAGCAGCTCCGCCAGGGGAGCAACCTACAATGAGCAGTTCTTC.

V gene TRBV3-1 combines with J gene TRBJ1-2; 7 bases are a match to TRBD1. The CDR3 totals 14 residues. The germline CDR1 and CDR2 sequences are LGHDT and YNNKEL (reference sequence). Trimming removed 6 bases from V and 4 bases from J; junction bases left unmatched: 8. The CDR3 nucleotides read TGTGCCAGCAGTCCTTCGACAGGGACCTATGGCTACACCTTC. This encodes CASSPSTGTYGYTF.

There are many counts of this clonotype. The chain couples TRBV20-1 to TRBJ2-7, with 8 bases identical to TRBD2. With V trimmed by 1 base and J by 7 bases, 12 bases remained unmatched. Germline V gene sequence: CDR1 DFQATT, CDR2 SNEGSKA (reference sequence). The length of the CDR3 is 15 residues. The CDR3 here is CSARVGSGELGEQYF. The CDR3 DNA sequence: TGCAGTGCTAGAGTGGGTAGCGGGGAGTTGGGGGAGCAGTACTTC.

As to this clonotype: With a much larger clone just one base away, this may be a read error. The chain combines TRBV5-1 with TRBJ2-1; D is unresolved. There are 13 residues in the CDR3. From germline, CDR1 is SGHRS and CDR2 YFSETQ. This chain's CDR3 is CASSLEPYNEQCF. Written as DNA, the CDR3 is TGCGCCAGCAGCTTGGAACCATACAATGAGCAGTGCTTC.

The genes are TRBV28 and TRBJ2-1; 7 positions agree with TRBD1. The CDR3 sequence is 17 residues long. Losses at the gene ends were 4 bases for V and 4 bases for J; bases not matched to a gene: 13. CDR1 is MDHEN and CDR2 is SYDVKM in the germline V gene. The DNA for the CDR3 is TGTGCCAGCAGTTCAGCCCTTAGCCCGGACAGGTACAATGAGCAGTTCTTC. Amino acids: CASSSALSPDRYNEQFF.

V is TRBV3-1 and J is TRBJ2-3; 10 nucleotides line up with TRBD2. Germline V lookup: CDR1 LGHDT, CDR2 YNNKEL (reference sequence). The CDR3 length is 14 residues. Losses at the gene ends were 4 bases for V and 8 bases for J; bases not matched to a gene: 6. The CDR3 protein is CASSPLAGEGTQYF. The CDR3 DNA follows: TGTGCCAGCAGCCCTCTAGCGGGAGAGGGTACGCAGTATTTT.

Comment on this clonotype: A single base separates this from a much larger clone, so it may be a read error. The V gene is TRBV4-1, the J gene TRBJ2-4, with 13 bases identical to TRBD2. The ends lost 4 bases at V and 8 bases at J; junction bases unmatched: 8. Germline V gives CDR1 MGHRA, CDR2 YSYEKL. The CDR3 contains 16 residues. CDR3 sequence reads: CASSLLGLAGKDIQYF. In DNA, the CDR3 is TGCGCCAGCAGCCTCCTGGGACTAGCGGGAAAAGACATTCAGTACTTC.

The rearrangement links TRBV7-2 to TRBJ2-3, with 7 bases aligning to TRBD2. CDR1 SGHTA and CDR2 FQGNSA come from the germline V gene. With 5 bases clipped from V and 5 bases from J, the junction kept 4 bases outside the gene matches. This CDR3 region has 13 residues. CDR3 bases: TGTGCCAGCAGCCGGGAGGTAGTAGATACGCAGTATTTT. This translates into CASSREVVDTQYF.

This clonotype occurred many times. This chain connects TRBV12-3 or TRBV12-4 to TRBJ2-5, with no clear D. This CDR3 is built from 15 residues. The V and J ends lost 1 base and 1 base respectively, with 10 bases between them. The CDR3 protein is CASSLGRRSQETQYF. In DNA, the CDR3 is TGTGCCAGCAGTTTAGGTCGGCGAAGCCAAGAGACCCAGTACTTC.

Many counts were recorded for this clonotype. The chain couples TRBV5-1 to TRBJ2-1, with 8 bases lining up with TRBD1. The CDR3 has 15 amino acids. V was pared by 2 bases and J by 9 bases, with 10 bases of the junction left unmatched. In germline, CDR1 is SGHRS, CDR2 YFSETQ. Here the CDR3 reads CASSLVVQGAGEQFF. Here the CDR3 DNA reads TGCGCCAGCAGCTTAGTAGTCCAGGGGGCGGGTGAGCAGTTCTTC.

This clonotype was picked up one time. A much larger clone lies a single base off, so this may be a read error. V and J are TRBV5-1 and TRBJ2-1; 7 bases align to TRBD2. The CDR3 spans 15 residues. Looked up from germline, CDR1 is SGHRS and CDR2 is YFSETQ. The DNA for the CDR3 is TGCGCCAGCAGCTTGGACGGGAGGACCTACAAGGAGCAGTTCTTC. Translating it yields CASSLDGRTYKEQFF. Full variable domain (rest looked up from reference TRBV5-1 and TRBJ2-1): KAGVTQTPRYLIKTRGQQVTLSCSPISGHRSVSWYQQTPGQGLQFLFEYFSETQRNKGNFPGRFSGRQFSNSRSEMNVSTLELGDSALYLCASSLDGRTYKEQFFGPGTRLTVL.

In this sample, this clonotype turned up a few times. The chain is built from TRBV20-1 and TRBJ2-5; D possibly uses TRBD1 or TRBD2 (6 bases each). Germline V gene data show CDR1 as DFQATT and CDR2 as SNEGSKA (reference sequence). The CDR3 length is 14 residues. Deletions cut 3 bases from V and 5 bases from J, with 16 bases between. The CDR3: CSASSEGGRETQYF. The CDR3 coding sequence is TGCAGTGCTAGTTCCGAGGGGGGCAGGGAGACCCAGTACTTC.

Concerning this clonotype itself: The conserved final phenylalanine or tryptophan is absent from the CDR3, which likely points to a read error. The chain employs TRBV29-1 and TRBJ2-7; D tentatively reads TRBD1 or TRBD2 (5 bases each). Germline assignment: CDR1 SQVTM and CDR2 ANQGSEA. Trimming cost V 3 bases and J 1 base, with 7 bases left between them. CDR3 length: 12 amino acids. In DNA form, the CDR3 reads TGCAGCGTTGAGGGACCTTCCTACGAGCAGTACATC. Protein sequence: CSVEGPSYEQYI.

The chain has TRBV2 and TRBJ1-5; D gene uncertain. The CDR3 totals 12 residues. V lost 6 bases and J lost 4, with 7 bases in between. Per germline, CDR1 SNHLY and CDR2 FYNNEI. The CDR3 sequence is CASSRINQPQHF. The CDR3 coding sequence is TGTGCCAGCAGCCGCATTAATCAGCCCCAGCATTTT.

This clonotype has only a few counts. The rearrangement links TRBV6-5 to TRBJ2-5, with 15 bases lining up with TRBD2. This CDR3 has 16 amino acids. Germline loops: CDR1 MNHEY, CDR2 SVGAGI. The V segment lost 4 bases and the J segment 2 bases; nucleotides outside the gene matches: 2. This chain's CDR3 is CASSSGLAGGQETQYF. The CDR3 DNA sequence: TGTGCCAGCAGTTCGGGACTAGCGGGGGGACAAGAGACCCAGTACTTC.

CDR3 region: CASSLGRQETQYF. In nucleotides, the CDR3 is TGCGCCAGCAGCTTGGGAAGACAAGAGACCCAGTACTTC. The genes are TRBV5-1 and TRBJ2-5, with D unclear. There are 13 residues in the CDR3. Trimming stripped 0 bases from V and 2 bases from J, with 5 bases between. Germline-derived CDR1 and CDR2 are SGHRS and YFSETQ.

This rearrangement joins TRBV29-1 to TRBJ2-1; D might be TRBD2 (6 bases). Trimming stripped 3 bases from V and 0 bases from J, with 12 bases between. This CDR3 has 15 amino acids. The germline gives CDR1 SQVTM, CDR2 ANQGSEA. The CDR3 protein is CSVEAAGSSYNEQFF. Here the CDR3 DNA reads TGCAGCGTTGAGGCCGCGGGGAGCTCCTACAATGAGCAGTTCTTC.

This clonotype has only a few counts. The chain combines TRBV2 with TRBJ2-5, with D unresolved. There are 12 residues in the CDR3. Trimming shortened V by 3 bases and J by 5 bases, and 7 bases separated the two germline ends. CDR1 and CDR2 from the germline V gene are SNHLY and FYNNEI. The CDR3 region has the DNA TGTGCCAGCAGTGAGAGTGGGGAGACCCAGTACTTC. Translating gives CASSESGETQYF.